The entry below describes one T cell receptor (beta chain). Produced via immunoSEQ multiplex PCR; TCRdb's table is partial and in-frame only. The repertoire holds tens of thousands of clones, with approximately 90% as singletons. This sample is part of a study of technical replicates of blood from a few donors. Germline loops: CDR1 ENHRY, CDR2 SYGVKD. Deletions cut 3 bases from V and 2 bases from J, with 17 bases between. The CDR3 has 17 amino acids. The origin of this receptor is a human donor in good health. Some clones in this sample may be carry-over from other donors' samples. Input material: PBMCs. The genes are TRBV10-3 and TRBJ2-1; possible D gene TRBD2, 5 bases. The CDR3 region is CAISDRVGAGPYNEQFF. In DNA, the CDR3 is TGTGCCATCAGTGATAGAGTCGGCGCGGGTCCCTACAATGAGCAGTTCTTC.